Each of the 4 T cell receptor beta chains below was sequenced from the same sample in a study of regulatory T cells in long-lasting Graves disease listed by TCRdb under 2021. Libraries were prepared through multiplex PCR. The run used an Illumina HiSeq 4000. iRepertoire HTBI primers and Arm-PCR amplification of CDR3 regions were used to construct TCR beta libraries. TCRdb trimmed the raw reads at Q25, called clones with MiXCR and kept productive beta chains. Rows are unified per CDR3 protein, each entry keeping the most common DNA and genes. This sample has 300,000 to 500,000 distinct CDR3 sequences in its table, and around 21% of those were observed once. About a fifth of the sample belongs to the ten largest clones. This specimen's time point label, interpreted: persistent/refractory GD, antithyroid drugs over 5 years with positive TRAb. For both TCR sequencing and RNA sequencing, RNA was extracted from PBMCs using TRIzol.

The starting material was peripheral blood mononuclear cells (PBMCs), obtained when the disease was refractory, from a patient treated with antithyroid drugs. These TCRs come from a female donor with Graves disease.

This clonotype appeared many times. The V and J genes are TRBV11-1 and TRBJ2-6; 11 nucleotides align to TRBD1. This CDR3 comprises 18 residues. Per the germline V gene, CDR1 is SGHAT and CDR2 is FQDESV (reference sequence). Unmatched junction bases numbered 8, after V lost 5 bases and J lost 2 bases. CDR3: CASSLDPGQGAGANVLTF. Here the CDR3 DNA reads TGTGCCAGCAGCCTTGATCCGGGACAGGGGGCTGGGGCCAACGTCCTGACTTTC.

The V gene is TRBV11-2, the J gene TRBJ2-5; D is undetermined. Germline-derived CDR1 and CDR2 are SGHAT and FQNNGV. This CDR3 has 12 amino acids. V shed 4 bases and J shed 5 bases, with 8 bases lying between them. CDR3 protein: CASSSHSETQYF. CDR3 sequence (DNA): TGTGCCAGCAGCTCTCACTCCGAGACCCAGTACTTC. The full variable domain, rest sourced from reference TRBV11-2 and TRBJ2-5, is EAGVAQSPRYKIIEKRQSVAFWCNPISGHATLYWYQQILGQGPKLLIQFQNNGVVDDSQLPKDRFSAERLKGVDSTLKIQPAKLEDSAVYLCASSSHSETQYFGPGTRLLVL.

This clonotype has ten or more counts. The gene calls are TRBV28 and TRBJ1-5; D is ambiguous. Germline CDR1 and CDR2: MDHEN and SYDVKM. This CDR3 is 13 amino acids long. V lost 7 bases to trimming and J lost 4 bases, with 11 bases between them. The CDR3 protein is CASKNSGNQPQHF. In nucleotides, the CDR3 is TGTGCCAGCAAGAACTCCGGGAATCAGCCCCAGCATTTT.

This clonotype was counted ten times or more. The gene calls are TRBV18 and TRBJ1-4; maybe TRBD1 (6 bases). The germline V gene has CDR1 KGHSH and CDR2 LQKENI. Between the trimmed V and J ends, which lost 4 bases and 6 bases, there was a span of 12 bases. The CDR3 consists of 14 residues. CDR3 amino acids: CASSLRGRDEKLFF. CDR3 nucleotides: TGTGCCAGCTCACTCAGGGGCCGGGATGAAAAACTGTTTTTT.